The source of this T cell receptor (beta chain) is a study of T cells in Graves' hyperthyroidism and ophthalmopathy. This clonotype was picked up many times. When ophthalmopathy did not progress within 18 months, Graves' hyperthyroidism was considered stable. RNA transcripts yielded amplified TCR beta CDR3 regions. HTBI primers were the set used in a first-round RT-PCR of the TCR CDR3. TCRdb re-analysed the multiplex PCR reads in MiXCR, keeping a single row per CDR3 protein. The sample has about 700,000 distinct CDR3 sequences; 13% to 15% are singletons. Germline CDR1 reads MDHEN; CDR2 reads SYDVKM. V was clipped by 8 bases and J by 1 base, with 21 bases between them. The CDR3 spans 16 residues.

The TCR sequence derives from a woman in her late teens or twenties with Graves' hyperthyroidism. The chain is built from TRBV28 and TRBJ2-7, with unresolved D. The sequenced sample consisted of blood. CDR3 nucleotides: TGTGCCAGCGGATCCCCCCTAGGACGGCCATCCTACGAGCAGTACTTC. Translated, it gives CASGSPLGRPSYEQYF.